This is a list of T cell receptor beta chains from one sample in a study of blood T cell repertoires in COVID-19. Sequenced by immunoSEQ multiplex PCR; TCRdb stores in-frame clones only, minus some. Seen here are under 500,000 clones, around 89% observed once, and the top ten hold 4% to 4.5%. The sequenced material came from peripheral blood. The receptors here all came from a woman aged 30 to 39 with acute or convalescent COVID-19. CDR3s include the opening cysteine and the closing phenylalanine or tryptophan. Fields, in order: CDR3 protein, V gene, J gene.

CASSGAAGNEKLFF	TRBV2	TRBJ1-4
CASTPGGGGTGELFF	TRBV7-3	TRBJ2-2
CASSQRGDTQYF	TRBV3-1/TRBV3-2	TRBJ2-3
CASSLGQGAHEQYF	TRBV11-2	TRBJ2-7
CASSEDRGITGELFF	TRBV25-1	TRBJ2-2
CASSDDWEGGSYNEQFF	TRBV19	TRBJ2-1
CASSRGQGPLKGLFF	TRBV7-9	TRBJ1-4
CASTFPGRGGLETQYF	TRBV27	TRBJ2-5
CASAGGPGGLAQHF	TRBV18	TRBJ1-5
CASSNAGTGSYEQYF	TRBV28	TRBJ2-7
CAWSQSLAAASTDTQYF	TRBV30	TRBJ2-3
CASRGLVVKGSPLHF	TRBV2	TRBJ1-6
CASSLPAGSEYTGELFF	TRBV5-6	TRBJ2-2
CASSLAGHQPQHF	TRBV12-3/TRBV12-4	TRBJ1-5
CATSDSRTASFINEQFF	TRBV24-1	TRBJ2-1
CASSRDRGSYNEQFF	TRBV6-5	TRBJ2-1
CASRRASGHDTEAFF	TRBV6-5	TRBJ1-1
CASSARGGTQYF	TRBV4-1	TRBJ2-3
CASSLGTAYGYTF	TRBV5-6	TRBJ1-2
CASSSTGYEQYF	TRBV18	TRBJ2-7
CASSFRLAGAETQYF	TRBV5-4	TRBJ2-5
CASGSPTVDTEAFF	TRBV12-5	TRBJ1-1
CASSPPTGVFGTYEQYF	TRBV18	TRBJ2-7
CASHPRGTNEKLFF	TRBV2	TRBJ1-4
CASSEWSEQFF	TRBV25-1	TRBJ2-1
CASRNRGTDTQYF	TRBV5-4	TRBJ2-3
CAWSVGQTAGLHF	TRBV30	TRBJ1-3
CASSHPDRGGEQYF	TRBV23-1	TRBJ2-7
CASSLDSYTGELFF	TRBV7-8	TRBJ2-2
CASSPRGRVVEQYF	TRBV27	TRBJ2-7
CASSLTAGVGEQFF	TRBV7-3	TRBJ2-1
CASSEDGNGYTF	TRBV7-9	TRBJ1-2
CASSHRETGQPQHF	TRBV6-6	TRBJ1-5
CSVELASTDTQYF	TRBV29-1	TRBJ2-3
CASSEGGSTTDTQYF	TRBV6-1	TRBJ2-3
CASSLQSFLSGNTIYF	TRBV7-2	TRBJ1-3
CASSSLRLAGDSSYEQYF	TRBV5-1	TRBJ2-7
CASSPGQGRNYGYTF	TRBV7-9	TRBJ1-2
CATSRRTVGTEAFF	TRBV15	TRBJ1-1
CAWSVEGYNEQFF	TRBV30	TRBJ2-1